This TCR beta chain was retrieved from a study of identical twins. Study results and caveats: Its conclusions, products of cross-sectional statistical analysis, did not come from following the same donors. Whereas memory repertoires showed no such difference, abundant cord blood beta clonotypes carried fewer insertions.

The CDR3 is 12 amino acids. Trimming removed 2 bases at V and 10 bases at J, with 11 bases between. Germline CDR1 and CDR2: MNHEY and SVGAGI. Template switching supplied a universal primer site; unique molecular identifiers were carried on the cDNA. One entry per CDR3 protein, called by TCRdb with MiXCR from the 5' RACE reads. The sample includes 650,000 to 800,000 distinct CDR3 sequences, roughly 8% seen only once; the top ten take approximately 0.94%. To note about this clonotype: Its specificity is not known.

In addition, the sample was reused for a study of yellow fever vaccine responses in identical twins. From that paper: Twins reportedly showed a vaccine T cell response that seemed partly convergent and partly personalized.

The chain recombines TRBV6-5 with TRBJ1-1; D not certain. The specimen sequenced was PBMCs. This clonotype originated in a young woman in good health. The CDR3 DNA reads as TGTGCCAGCAGTTACCCCGGACTACCAGCTTTCTTT. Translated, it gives CASSYPGLPAFF.